Following are 31 T cell receptor beta chains from one sample sequenced in a study of cytomegalovirus exposure and HLA in healthy donors. The PCR made use of 60 Vbeta and 13 Jbeta primers. TCRdb's copy holds only in-frame clones and misses some; the assay was immunoSEQ multiplex PCR. The repertoire holds 200,000 to 250,000 clones, about 86% seen once, with roughly 7.4% in the top ten. Sequencing used PBMCs. All receptors come from a woman aged 60 to 75 in good health and CMV-seropositive.

The rearrangement uses TRBV7-9 and TRBJ1-5, with TRBD1 matching 7 bases. The germline V gene encodes CDR1 SEHNR and CDR2 FQNEAQ (reference sequence). CDR3 length: 17 residues. The trim removed 1 base at V and 5 bases at J, leaving 11 bases unmatched. The DNA of the CDR3 is TGTGCCAGCAGCTTAGTAGGGGGCAGGGATGTGGATCAGCCCCAGCATTTT. Its protein product is CASSLVGGRDVDQPQHF.

This chain connects TRBV27 to TRBJ1-2; the D gene is possibly TRBD1 (6 bases). V lost 4 bases and J 6 bases, leaving 18 bases between the germline ends. There are 15 residues in the CDR3. Germline assignment: CDR1 MNHEY and CDR2 SMNVEV (reference sequence). CDR3 coding DNA: TGTGCCAGCAGTTCCCCAGGGGATTGGAGTAATGGCTACACCTTC. Protein product: CASSSPGDWSNGYTF.

The J gene is TRBJ2-1, the V gene TRBV6-1, with D perhaps matching TRBD2 (5 bases). This CDR3 contains 14 residues. Deletions cut 2 bases from V and 2 bases from J, with 7 bases between. Germline CDR1 and CDR2: MNHNS and SASEGT. Written as DNA, the CDR3 is TGTGCCAGCAGTGAACTAGCCACCTACAATGAGCAGTTCTTC. It translates to CASSELATYNEQFF.

This chain uses TRBV18 with TRBJ1-5, with no clear D. Germline V gene data show CDR1 as KGHSH and CDR2 as LQKENI. V shed 2 bases and J shed 2 bases, with 16 bases lying between them. CDR3 length: 17 amino acids. The CDR3 DNA reads TGTGCCAGCTCACCAGGCGGTGGAGGGAGGGGCAATCAGCCCCAGCATTTT. Its translation: CASSPGGGGRGNQPQHF.

The rearrangement links TRBV6-1 to TRBJ1-4, with 7 bases aligning to TRBD1. This CDR3 spans 14 amino acids. Unmatched junction bases numbered 7, after V lost 5 bases and J lost 7 bases. Germline loops: CDR1 MNHNS, CDR2 SASEGT. The DNA of the CDR3 is TGTGCCAGCAGTCCGAGGGGGCCTGGTGAAAAACTGTTTTTT. It encodes CASSPRGPGEKLFF.

The chain links TRBV5-4 to TRBJ2-1, with 9 bases fitting TRBD2. Germline V lookup: CDR1 SGHNT, CDR2 YYREEE (reference sequence). This CDR3 is 15 amino acids long. The trim removed 1 base at V and 5 bases at J, leaving 4 bases unmatched. This chain's CDR3 is CASSLTSGPHNEQFF. The DNA of the CDR3 is TGTGCCAGCAGCTTGACTAGCGGGCCACACAATGAGCAGTTCTTC.

This rearrangement joins TRBV6-1 to TRBJ2-4, with a weak D call TRBD1 (6 bases). This CDR3 spans 14 amino acids. Trimming stripped 6 bases from V and 0 bases from J, with 9 bases between. Germline V lookup: CDR1 MNHNS, CDR2 SASEGT. The DNA of the CDR3 is TGTGCCAGCAGGTTACAGGGAGCCAAAAACATTCAGTACTTC. Translating it yields CASRLQGAKNIQYF.

A note on this clone: Compared with germline, one end of the junction differs, possibly owing to a read error. This same CDR3 is encoded by further DNA sequences in the sample. V is TRBV7-9 and J is TRBJ1-1, with a possible D match to TRBD1 (6 bases). The germline V gene has CDR1 SEHNR and CDR2 FQNEAQ (reference sequence). The CDR3 is 12 residues long. The CDR3 loop reads CSSSLTGTEAFF. The CDR3 region has the DNA TGTTCCAGCAGCCTAACAGGGACTGAAGCTTTCTTT. Combining the CDR3 with reference TRBV7-9 and TRBJ1-1 gives the whole variable domain DTGVSQNPRHKITKRGQNVTFRCDPISEHNRLYWYRQTLGQGPEFLTYFQNEAQLEKSRLLSDRFSAERPKGSFSTLEIQRTEQGDSAMYLCSSSLTGTEAFFGQGTRLTVV.

This chain links TRBV7-2 with TRBJ1-2; 8 bases are a match to TRBD1. Trimming took 2 bases from V and 6 from J; bases not matched to a gene: 8. The CDR3 has 15 residues. Germline V gene lookup returns CDR1 SGHTA and CDR2 FQGNSA. CDR3 region: CASSLRQGPLDGYTF. CDR3 in DNA: TGTGCCAGCAGCTTACGACAGGGGCCCCTAGATGGCTACACCTTC.

The V gene is TRBV11-2, the J gene TRBJ2-7; 11 bases match TRBD2. Germline CDR1 reads SGHAT; CDR2 reads FQNNGV. The V gene end was trimmed by 6 bases and the J gene end by 6 bases; junction bases not matched to a gene: 7. This CDR3 spans 14 amino acids. The CDR3 loop is CASSPSGTSGEQYF. CDR3 DNA sequence: TGTGCCAGCAGTCCGTCCGGGACTAGCGGCGAGCAGTACTTC.

In its sample, this clone was seen once. This chain uses TRBV7-2 with TRBJ2-1; D uncertain. The CDR3 loop spans 13 amino acids. Trimming took off 1 base at V and 5 bases at J, with 6 bases between the two ends. The germline V gene encodes CDR1 SGHTA and CDR2 FQGNSA. As DNA, the CDR3 is TGTGCCAGCAGCTTAGGTCAGAACAATGAGCAGTTCTTC. Its protein is CASSLGQNNEQFF.

CDR3 DNA sequence: TGCGCCAGCAGCCCACGTTGGGCCGGGAACGAGCAGTACTTC. Translating it yields CASSPRWAGNEQYF. The chain has TRBV5-1 and TRBJ2-7; D perhaps matches TRBD2 (5 bases). The CDR3 is 14 residues long. Trimming pared 4 bases from V and 5 bases from J, leaving 16 bases between. Germline loops: CDR1 SGHRS, CDR2 YFSETQ.

The DNA of the CDR3 is TGTGCCAGCAGCTCCTGGACAGGATCAGGGGCCAACGTCCTGACTTTC. It translates to CASSSWTGSGANVLTF. The J gene is TRBJ2-6, the V gene TRBV5-6; 7 bases align to TRBD1. This CDR3 is built from 16 residues. Unmatched junction bases numbered 7, after V lost 3 bases and J lost 4 bases. Germline V lookup: CDR1 SGHDT, CDR2 YYEEEE.

The rearrangement joins TRBV29-1 to TRBJ2-7, with TRBD2 matching 9 bases. Germline loops: CDR1 SQVTM, CDR2 ANQGSEA. Trimming removed 6 bases from V and 1 base from J; junction bases left unmatched: 10. The CDR3 sequence is 15 residues long. The CDR3 nucleotides are TGCAGCGTACTCCGTAGCGGGAGCGGGTCCTACGAGCAGTACTTC. The encoded protein is CSVLRSGSGSYEQYF.

The J gene is TRBJ2-2, the V gene TRBV4-1; D might be TRBD2 (5 bases). This CDR3 region has 16 residues. In germline, CDR1 is MGHRA, CDR2 YSYEKL. Trimming left V 1 base short and J 6 bases short, with 15 bases between. The CDR3 DNA reads as TGCGCCAGCAGCCAAGTCGTGGGAGTAGTCGCCGGGGAGCTGTTTTTT. Amino acids: CASSQVVGVVAGELFF.

The chain recombines TRBV6-6 with TRBJ1-2, with unresolved D. The CDR3 spans 13 residues. Germline loops: CDR1 MNHNY, CDR2 SVGAGI (reference sequence). Trimming stripped 5 bases from V and 4 bases from J, with 11 bases between. The CDR3 loop reads CASSGVEGYGYTF. The CDR3 DNA is TGTGCCAGCAGTGGGGTAGAGGGCTATGGCTACACCTTC.

This clone has only one observation. V gene TRBV7-8 combines with J gene TRBJ1-1; weak D call: TRBD1 (6 bases). Trimming cost V 4 bases and J 2 bases, with 17 bases left between them. This CDR3 is built from 16 residues. The germline gives CDR1 SGHVS, CDR2 FQNEAQ. The CDR3 bases are TGTGCCAGCAGCTCTTGGCCGGACAGACAAAACACTGAAGCTTTCTTT. Protein product: CASSSWPDRQNTEAFF.

CDR3 nucleotide sequence: TGTGCCAGCAGCCCATACACTAGCGGAACCACAGATACGCAGTATTTT. Encoded protein: CASSPYTSGTTDTQYF. The J gene is TRBJ2-3, the V gene TRBV9, with 8 bases aligning to TRBD2. Germline V lookup: CDR1 SGDLS, CDR2 YYNGEE. Trimming at V came to 4 bases and at J to 2 bases, leaving 9 bases not matched to a gene. The CDR3 has 16 amino acids.

This clone has more than one count but fewer than ten. The chain carries TRBV27 and TRBJ2-2, with D unclear. The CDR3 has 12 amino acids. V lost 3 bases to trimming and J lost 4 bases, with 3 bases between them. Germline V gene data show CDR1 as MNHEY and CDR2 as SMNVEV (reference sequence). The CDR3 DNA reads as TGTGCCAGCAGTTTGAGCACCGGGGAGCTGTTTTTT. Translation: CASSLSTGELFF.

This rearrangement joins TRBV4-2 to TRBJ2-1; 9 positions agree with TRBD1. Germline values: CDR1 LGHNA, CDR2 YNFKEQ. J gave up 8 bases and V 4 bases, and 21 bases lay outside the gene matches. The length of the CDR3 is 19 residues. The CDR3 DNA is TGTGCCAGCAGCCGGATCACAGGGGGCGTTGGGCTAGAAGGTTATGAGCAGTTCTTC. It translates to CASSRITGGVGLEGYEQFF.

The chain combines TRBV19 with TRBJ1-5; 8 bases are shared with TRBD1. The germline V gene encodes CDR1 LNHDA and CDR2 SQIVND (reference sequence). The CDR3 is 15 residues long. Trimming cost V 4 bases and J 0 bases; bases outside gene matches: 2. The CDR3 DNA reads as TGTGCCAGTAGTAACCAGGGGGCTAGCAATCAGCCCCAGCATTTT. Its protein product is CASSNQGASNQPQHF.

This chain links TRBV7-9 with TRBJ1-1; tentatively, D is TRBD1 (6 bases). Trimming pared 6 bases from V and 0 bases from J, leaving 20 bases between. This CDR3 is built from 17 residues. Germline CDR1 reads SEHNR; CDR2 reads FQNEAQ (reference sequence). The CDR3 spells CASSPGLSKGVNTEAFF. The CDR3 DNA follows: TGTGCCAGCAGTCCCGGGCTCTCAAAGGGGGTGAACACTGAAGCTTTCTTT.

CDR3 residues: CASTAAGMAYNEQFF. The CDR3 bases are TGTGCCAGCACGGCGGCGGGAATGGCCTACAATGAGCAGTTCTTC. This chain joins TRBV7-9 and TRBJ2-1; weak D call: TRBD2 (6 bases). The CDR3 has 15 amino acids. V was trimmed by 7 bases and J by 2 bases, leaving 15 bases between them. The germline CDR1 and CDR2 sequences are SEHNR and FQNEAQ (reference sequence).

The rearrangement joins TRBV28 to TRBJ2-7, with D perhaps TRBD1 (5 bases). CDR1 MDHEN and CDR2 SYDVKM come from the germline V gene. V lost 1 base, J lost 3 bases, and 10 bases lay in between. This CDR3 has 14 residues. The CDR3 loop is CASSLFRQNYEQYF. For the CDR3, the DNA is TGTGCCAGCAGTTTATTTCGACAGAACTACGAGCAGTACTTC.

The J gene is TRBJ1-4, the V gene TRBV5-4; D is unclear. V was pared by 0 bases and J by 4 bases, with 7 bases between. This CDR3 has 14 residues. Germline V lookup: CDR1 SGHNT, CDR2 YYREEE (reference sequence). The CDR3 bases are TGTGCCAGCAGCTTGGGGGCCCTTAATGAAAAACTGTTTTTT. It translates to CASSLGALNEKLFF.

In the case of this clone: One end of the junction does not line up with germline, which may come from a read error. The chain has TRBV7-9 and TRBJ1-2; possibly TRBD1 for D (5 bases). The CDR3 consists of 15 residues. Germline values: CDR1 SEHNR, CDR2 FQNEAQ (reference sequence). CDR3 in DNA: TGTTCCAGCAGCTTAGAAGGGGCACGCCTCTATGGCTACACCTTC. Encoded protein: CSSSLEGARLYGYTF.

The chain carries TRBV7-3 and TRBJ2-3; TRBD2 matches 11 bases. The CDR3 is 15 residues long. After removal of 2 bases from V and 7 bases from J, the junction contained 5 bases not matched to a gene. Germline values: CDR1 SGHTA, CDR2 FQGTGA. CDR3 nucleotide sequence: TGTGCCAGCAGCTTAGGTAGCGGGAGGGGATATACGCAGTATTTT. Translation gives CASSLGSGRGYTQYF.

About this clone itself: This same CDR3 is encoded by further DNA sequences in the sample. The rearrangement links TRBV6-5 to TRBJ1-5; 9 bases match TRBD1. CDR1 MNHEY and CDR2 SVGAGI come from the germline V gene. This CDR3 is 14 amino acids long. V lost 6 bases, J lost 4 bases, and 4 bases stayed unmatched. The CDR3 bases are TGTGCCAGCAGCCCGACAGGGGGGAATCAGCCCCAGCATTTT. The encoded protein is CASSPTGGNQPQHF.

This sequence joins TRBV5-1 and TRBJ2-5; tentatively, D is TRBD2 (6 bases). CDR1 is SGHRS, CDR2 YFSETQ, per germline. Trimming pared 4 bases from V and 2 bases from J, leaving 12 bases between. The CDR3 sequence is 14 residues long. As DNA, the CDR3 is TGCGCCAGCAGCCAAGGGACTGGACAAGAGACCCAGTACTTC. Amino acid sequence: CASSQGTGQETQYF.

This clone appeared a single time. The chain has TRBV6-5 and TRBJ1-1; possible D gene TRBD1, 6 bases. The CDR3 loop spans 14 amino acids. Germline V CDR1 and CDR2: MNHEY, SVGAGI. Trimming shortened V by 5 bases and J by 6 bases, and 16 bases separated the two germline ends. The CDR3 sequence: CASSQTQGAAEAFF. CDR3 coding DNA: TGTGCCAGCAGTCAGACACAGGGCGCGGCTGAAGCTTTCTTT.

The V and J genes are TRBV5-1 and TRBJ2-5, with D maybe TRBD2 (5 bases). Trimming took 9 bases from V and 5 from J, leaving 20 bases between them. The germline gives CDR1 SGHRS, CDR2 YFSETQ. The CDR3 has 14 residues. The CDR3 here is CATFKPERVETQYF. The CDR3 nucleotides are TGCGCCACCTTTAAGCCGGAGAGGGTCGAGACCCAGTACTTC. Full variable domain (remainder filled in from reference TRBV5-1 and TRBJ2-5): KAGVTQTPRYLIKTRGQQVTLSCSPISGHRSVSWYQQTPGQGLQFLFEYFSETQRNKGNFPGRFSGRQFSNSRSEMNVSTLELGDSALYLCATFKPERVETQYFGPGTRLLVL.